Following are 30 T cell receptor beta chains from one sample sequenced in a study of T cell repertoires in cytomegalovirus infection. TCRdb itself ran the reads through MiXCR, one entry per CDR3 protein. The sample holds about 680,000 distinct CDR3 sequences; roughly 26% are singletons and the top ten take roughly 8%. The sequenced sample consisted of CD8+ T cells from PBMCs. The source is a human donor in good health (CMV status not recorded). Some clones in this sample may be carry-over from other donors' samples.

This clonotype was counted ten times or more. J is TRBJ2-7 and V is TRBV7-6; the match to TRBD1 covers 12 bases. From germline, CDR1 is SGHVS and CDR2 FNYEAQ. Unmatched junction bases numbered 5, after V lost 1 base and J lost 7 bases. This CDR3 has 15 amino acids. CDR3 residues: CASSLGGTGGREQYV. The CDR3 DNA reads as TGTGCCAGCAGCTTAGGCGGGACAGGGGGCCGGGAGCAGTACGTC.

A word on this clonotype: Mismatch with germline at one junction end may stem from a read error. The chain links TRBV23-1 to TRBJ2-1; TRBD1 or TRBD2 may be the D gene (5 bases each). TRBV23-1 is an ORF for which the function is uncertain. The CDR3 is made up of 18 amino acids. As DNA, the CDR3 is TGCGCCAGCGGTCAATCTCAGTTCGGGACGGGCCACTACAATGAGCAGTTCTTC. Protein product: CASGQSQFGTGHYNEQFF.

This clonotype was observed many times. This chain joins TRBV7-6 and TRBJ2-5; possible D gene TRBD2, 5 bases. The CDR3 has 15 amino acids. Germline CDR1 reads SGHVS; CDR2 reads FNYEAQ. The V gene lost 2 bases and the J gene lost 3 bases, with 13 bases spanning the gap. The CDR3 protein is CASSLSRGKKETQYF. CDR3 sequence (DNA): TGTGCCAGCAGCTTAAGCCGAGGGAAAAAAGAGACCCAGTACTTC.

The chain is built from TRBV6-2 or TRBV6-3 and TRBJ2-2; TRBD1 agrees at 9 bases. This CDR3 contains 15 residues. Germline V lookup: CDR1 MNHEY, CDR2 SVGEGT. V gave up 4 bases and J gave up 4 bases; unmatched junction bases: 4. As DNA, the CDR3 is TGTGCCAGCAGTTTAACAGGGGGCAGCACCGGGGAGCTGTTTTTT. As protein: CASSLTGGSTGELFF.

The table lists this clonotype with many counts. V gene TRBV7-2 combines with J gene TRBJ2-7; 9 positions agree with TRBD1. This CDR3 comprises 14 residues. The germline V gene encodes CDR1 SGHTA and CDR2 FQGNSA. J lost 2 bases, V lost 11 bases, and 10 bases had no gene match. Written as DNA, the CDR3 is TGTGCCGCAGGGGGGGACAGGGCGACCTACGAGCAGTACTTC. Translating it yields CAAGGDRATYEQYF.

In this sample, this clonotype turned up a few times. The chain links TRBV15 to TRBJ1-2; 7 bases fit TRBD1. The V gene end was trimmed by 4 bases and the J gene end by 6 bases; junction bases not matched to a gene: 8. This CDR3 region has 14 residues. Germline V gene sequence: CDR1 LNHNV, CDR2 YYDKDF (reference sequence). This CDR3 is CATSIPGGADGYTF. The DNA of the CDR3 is TGTGCCACCAGCATACCAGGGGGAGCGGATGGCTACACCTTC. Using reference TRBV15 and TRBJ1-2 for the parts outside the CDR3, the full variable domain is DAMVIQNPRYQVTQFGKPVTLSCSQTLNHNVMYWYQQKSSQAPKLLFHYYDKDFNNEADTPDNFQSRRPNTSFCFLDIRSPGLGDTAMYLCATSIPGGADGYTFGSGTRLTVV.

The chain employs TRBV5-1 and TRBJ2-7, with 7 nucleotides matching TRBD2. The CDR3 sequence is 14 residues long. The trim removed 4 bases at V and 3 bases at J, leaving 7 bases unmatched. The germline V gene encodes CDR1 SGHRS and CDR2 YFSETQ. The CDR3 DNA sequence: TGCGCCAGCAGCAATCCGGGACTACACTACGAGCAGTACTTC. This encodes CASSNPGLHYEQYF.

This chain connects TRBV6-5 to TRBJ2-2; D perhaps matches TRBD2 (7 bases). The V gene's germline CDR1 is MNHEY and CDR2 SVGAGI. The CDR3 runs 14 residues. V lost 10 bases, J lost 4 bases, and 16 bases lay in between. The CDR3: CAISGGGLTGELFF. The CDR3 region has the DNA TGTGCCATTAGTGGCGGGGGCCTCACCGGGGAGCTGTTTTTT.

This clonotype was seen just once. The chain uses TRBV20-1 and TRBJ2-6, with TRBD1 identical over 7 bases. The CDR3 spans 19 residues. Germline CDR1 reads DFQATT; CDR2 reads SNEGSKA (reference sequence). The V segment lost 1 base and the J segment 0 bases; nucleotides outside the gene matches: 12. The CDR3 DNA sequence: TGCAGTGCTAGAGGGGAAGGGGGCCCAAGGAGCTCTGGGGCCAACGTCCTGACTTTC. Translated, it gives CSARGEGGPRSSGANVLTF.

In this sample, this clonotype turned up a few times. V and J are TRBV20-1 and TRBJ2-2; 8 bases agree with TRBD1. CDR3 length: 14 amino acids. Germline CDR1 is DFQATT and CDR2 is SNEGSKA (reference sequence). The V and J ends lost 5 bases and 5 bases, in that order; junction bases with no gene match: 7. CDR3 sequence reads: CSAGQGLGTGELFF. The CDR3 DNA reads TGCAGTGCTGGACAGGGCCTAGGGACCGGGGAGCTGTTTTTT.

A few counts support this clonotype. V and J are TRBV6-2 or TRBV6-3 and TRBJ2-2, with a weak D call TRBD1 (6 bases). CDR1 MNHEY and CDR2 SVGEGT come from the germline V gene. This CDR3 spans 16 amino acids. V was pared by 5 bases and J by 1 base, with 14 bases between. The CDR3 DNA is TGTGCCAGCAGTATTTCAGGGGCCCTGAACACCGGGGAGCTGTTTTTT. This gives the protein CASSISGALNTGELFF.

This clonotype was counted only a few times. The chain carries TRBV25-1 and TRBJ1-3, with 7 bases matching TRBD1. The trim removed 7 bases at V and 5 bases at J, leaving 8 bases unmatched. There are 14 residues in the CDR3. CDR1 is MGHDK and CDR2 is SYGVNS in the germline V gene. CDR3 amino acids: CASMGRGARNTIYF. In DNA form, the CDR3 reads TGTGCCAGCATGGGCAGGGGGGCGCGAAACACCATATATTTT.

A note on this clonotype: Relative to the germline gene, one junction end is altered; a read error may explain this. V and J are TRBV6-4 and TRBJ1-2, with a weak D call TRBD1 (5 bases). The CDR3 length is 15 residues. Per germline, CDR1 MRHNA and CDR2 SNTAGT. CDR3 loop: CASSEGGEANYDYTF. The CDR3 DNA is TGTGCCAGCAGTGAAGGAGGGGAAGCTAACTATGACTACACCTTC.

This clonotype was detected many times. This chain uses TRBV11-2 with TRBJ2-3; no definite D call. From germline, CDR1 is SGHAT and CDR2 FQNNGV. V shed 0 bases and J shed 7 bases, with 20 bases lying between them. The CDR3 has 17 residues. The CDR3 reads CASSLESVLISSHTQYF. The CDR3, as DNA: TGTGCCAGCAGCTTAGAGTCCGTCCTCATCTCATCACATACGCAGTATTTT.

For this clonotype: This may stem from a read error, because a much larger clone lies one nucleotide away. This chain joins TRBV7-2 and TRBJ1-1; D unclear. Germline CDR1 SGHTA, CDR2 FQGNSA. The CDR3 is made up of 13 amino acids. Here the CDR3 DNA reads TGTGCCGGCAGCCCCGTAGGGCGCACTGAAGCTTTCTTT. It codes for CAGSPVGRTEAFF. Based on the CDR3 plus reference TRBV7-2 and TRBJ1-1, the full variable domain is GAGVSQSPSNKVTEKGKDVELRCDPISGHTALYWYRQSLGQGLEFLIYFQGNSAPDKSGLPSDRFSAERTGGSVSTLTIQRTQQEDSAVYLCAGSPVGRTEAFFGQGTRLTVV.

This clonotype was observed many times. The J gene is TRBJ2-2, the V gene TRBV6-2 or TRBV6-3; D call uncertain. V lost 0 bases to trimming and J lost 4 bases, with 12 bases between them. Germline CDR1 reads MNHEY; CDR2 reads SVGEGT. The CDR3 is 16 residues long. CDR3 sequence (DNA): TGTGCCAGCAGTTACTCCGTAGAGTCGGGCACCGGGGAGCTGTTTTTT. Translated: CASSYSVESGTGELFF.

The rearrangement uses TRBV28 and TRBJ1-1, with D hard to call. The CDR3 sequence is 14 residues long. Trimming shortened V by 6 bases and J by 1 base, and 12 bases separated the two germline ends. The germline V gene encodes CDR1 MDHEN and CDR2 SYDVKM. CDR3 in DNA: TGTGCCAGCAGCGAGACGGCGGAGAACACTGAAGCTTTCTTT. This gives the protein CASSETAENTEAFF.

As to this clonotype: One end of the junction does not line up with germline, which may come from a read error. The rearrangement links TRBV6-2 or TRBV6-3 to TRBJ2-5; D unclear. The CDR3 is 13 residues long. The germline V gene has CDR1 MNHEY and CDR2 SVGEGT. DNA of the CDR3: TGTGCCAGCATTTCGGAGTACCAAAAGACCCAGTACTTC. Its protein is CASISEYQKTQYF.

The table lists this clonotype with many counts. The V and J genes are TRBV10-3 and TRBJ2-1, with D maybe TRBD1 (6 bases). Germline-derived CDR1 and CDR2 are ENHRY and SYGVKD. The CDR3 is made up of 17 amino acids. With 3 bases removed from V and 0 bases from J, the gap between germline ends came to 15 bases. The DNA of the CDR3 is TGTGCCATCAGTGAAGTGGACAGACAGAGCTCCTACAATGAGCAGTTCTTC. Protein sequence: CAISEVDRQSSYNEQFF.

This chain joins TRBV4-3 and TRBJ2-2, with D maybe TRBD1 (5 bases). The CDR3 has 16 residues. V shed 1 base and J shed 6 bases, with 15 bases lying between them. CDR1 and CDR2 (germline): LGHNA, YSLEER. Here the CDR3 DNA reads TGCGCCAGCAGCCAAGGGGCAGGGTTGCTGGCCGGGGAGCTGTTTTTT. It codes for CASSQGAGLLAGELFF.

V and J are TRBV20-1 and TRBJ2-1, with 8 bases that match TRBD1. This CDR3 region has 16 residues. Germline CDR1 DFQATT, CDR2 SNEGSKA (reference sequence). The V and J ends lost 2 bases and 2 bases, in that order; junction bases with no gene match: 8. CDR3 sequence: CSARPHQGAAYNEQFF. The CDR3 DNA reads TGCAGTGCTAGACCACACCAGGGGGCCGCCTACAATGAGCAGTTCTTC.

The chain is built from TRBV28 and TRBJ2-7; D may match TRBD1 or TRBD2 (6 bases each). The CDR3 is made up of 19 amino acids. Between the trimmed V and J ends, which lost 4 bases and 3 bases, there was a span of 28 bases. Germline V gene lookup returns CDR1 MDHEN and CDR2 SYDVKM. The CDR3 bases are TGTGCCAGCAGTTCCTGGGTTAGGGGGGAGCAGAAACTAAGCTACGAGCAGTACGTC. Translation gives CASSSWVRGEQKLSYEQYV.

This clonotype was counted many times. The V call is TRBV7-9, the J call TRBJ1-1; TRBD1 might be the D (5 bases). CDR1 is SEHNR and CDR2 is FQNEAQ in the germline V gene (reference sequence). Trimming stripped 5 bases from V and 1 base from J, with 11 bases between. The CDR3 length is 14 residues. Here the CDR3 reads CASSPPGTNTEAFF. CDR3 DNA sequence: TGTGCCAGCAGCCCCCCAGGGACGAACACTGAAGCTTTCTTT.

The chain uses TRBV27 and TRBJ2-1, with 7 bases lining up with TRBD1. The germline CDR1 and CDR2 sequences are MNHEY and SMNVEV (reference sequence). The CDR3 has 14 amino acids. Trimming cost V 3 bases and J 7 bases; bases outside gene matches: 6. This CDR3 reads CASSFDPTGNEQFF. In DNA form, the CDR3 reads TGTGCCAGCAGTTTCGACCCGACAGGGAATGAGCAGTTCTTC.

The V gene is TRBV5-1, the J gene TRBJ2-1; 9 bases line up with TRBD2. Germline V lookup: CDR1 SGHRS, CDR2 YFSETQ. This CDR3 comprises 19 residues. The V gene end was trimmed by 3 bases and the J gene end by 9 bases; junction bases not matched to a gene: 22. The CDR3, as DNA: TGCGCCAGCAGCTCGTCCCCCAAAACTACCGGGACTAGCTCGAGTGAGCAGTTCTTC. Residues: CASSSSPKTTGTSSSEQFF.

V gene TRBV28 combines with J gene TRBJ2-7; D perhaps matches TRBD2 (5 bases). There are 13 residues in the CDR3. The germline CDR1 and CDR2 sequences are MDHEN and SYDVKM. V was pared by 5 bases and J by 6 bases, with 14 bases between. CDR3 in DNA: TGTGCCAGCAGTATAAGGCCGGGGTGCGAGCAGTACGTC. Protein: CASSIRPGCEQYV.

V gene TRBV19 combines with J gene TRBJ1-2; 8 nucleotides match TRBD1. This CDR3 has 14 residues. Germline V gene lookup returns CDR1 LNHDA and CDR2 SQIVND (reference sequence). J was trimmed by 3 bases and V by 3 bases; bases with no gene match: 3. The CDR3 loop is CASSMQGAHYGYTF. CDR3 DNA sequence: TGTGCCAGTAGTATGCAGGGGGCTCACTATGGCTACACCTTC.

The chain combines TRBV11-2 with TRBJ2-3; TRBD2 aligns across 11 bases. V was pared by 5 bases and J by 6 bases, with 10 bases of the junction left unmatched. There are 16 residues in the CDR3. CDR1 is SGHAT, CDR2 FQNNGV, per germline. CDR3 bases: TGTGCCAGCAGCATACTTAGCGGGGGGGTCAATGATACGCAGTATTTT. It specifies CASSILSGGVNDTQYF.

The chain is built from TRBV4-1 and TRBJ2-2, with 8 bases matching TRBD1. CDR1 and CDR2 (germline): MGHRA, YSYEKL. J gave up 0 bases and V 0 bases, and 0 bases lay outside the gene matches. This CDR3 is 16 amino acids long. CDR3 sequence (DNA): TGCGCCAGCAGCCAAGAGGACAGGGCGAACACCGGGGAGCTGTTTTTT. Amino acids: CASSQEDRANTGELFF.

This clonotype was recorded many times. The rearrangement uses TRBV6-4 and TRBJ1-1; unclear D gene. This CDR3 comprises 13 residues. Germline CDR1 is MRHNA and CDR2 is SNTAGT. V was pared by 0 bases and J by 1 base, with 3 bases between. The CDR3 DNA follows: TGTGCCAGCAGTGACTCAACGAACACTGAAGCTTTCTTT. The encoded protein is CASSDSTNTEAFF.